This section outlines one T cell receptor (beta chain) sequence together with its context. The data derive from a study of control samples from healthy donors and cancer patients. This CDR3 comprises 15 residues. V was cut by 5 bases and J by 5 bases, with 15 bases left in between. The germline V gene encodes CDR1 LNHNV and CDR2 YYDKDF (reference sequence). Sequencing used immunoSEQ multiplex PCR; TCRdb keeps in-frame clones, though not all of them. The sample shows tens of thousands of clones, roughly 93% of them seen only once. This receptor was taken from a woman aged 25 to 39 in good health. This chain links TRBV15 with TRBJ1-4; D remains ambiguous. The sequencing sample was made of blood. CDR3 in DNA: TGTGCCACCAGCTATTCTACTAGCTTAAATGAAAAACTGTTTTTT. Translating it yields CATSYSTSLNEKLFF.